Presented here are 20 T cell receptor beta chains from one specimen sequenced in a study of T cells after yellow fever vaccination. TCRdb re-analysed the 5' RACE reads in MiXCR, keeping a single row per CDR3 protein. The table shows about 580,000 distinct CDR3 sequences, with around a sixth occurring only once. Source: PBMCs, taken less than 6 days after the first yellow fever vaccination. The origin of the receptors is a young man who received the YFV17D yellow fever vaccine.

This clonotype was counted between two and nine times. This rearrangement joins TRBV10-3 to TRBJ1-3; 8 nucleotides align to TRBD1. This CDR3 contains 15 residues. In germline, CDR1 is ENHRY, CDR2 SYGVKD. V lost 2 bases and J lost 2; bases outside the gene matches: 2. Here the CDR3 reads CAISEMTGAGNTIYF. For the CDR3, the DNA is TGTGCCATCAGTGAGATGACAGGGGCTGGAAACACCATATATTTT.

This clonotype turned up a few times. The J gene is TRBJ1-1, the V gene TRBV5-1, with 10 bases matching TRBD1. Losses at the gene ends were 4 bases for V and 8 bases for J; bases not matched to a gene: 14. Germline CDR1 is SGHRS and CDR2 is YFSETQ. There are 16 residues in the CDR3. This chain's CDR3 is CASSKEGGTGAPEAFF. CDR3 DNA: TGCGCCAGCAGCAAAGAGGGCGGGACAGGGGCACCCGAAGCTTTCTTT. Together with reference TRBV5-1 and TRBJ1-1, the CDR3 gives the full variable domain: KAGVTQTPRYLIKTRGQQVTLSCSPISGHRSVSWYQQTPGQGLQFLFEYFSETQRNKGNFPGRFSGRQFSNSRSEMNVSTLELGDSALYLCASSKEGGTGAPEAFFGQGTRLTVV.

There are a few counts of this clonotype. The rearrangement uses TRBV4-1 and TRBJ2-3; no definite D call. In germline, CDR1 is MGHRA, CDR2 YSYEKL. V was cut by 6 bases and J by 3 bases, with 22 bases left in between. This CDR3 spans 17 amino acids. CDR3 residues: CASSRSGDFLWTDTQYF. The CDR3 DNA reads as TGCGCCAGCAGTCGAAGTGGGGATTTTCTGTGGACAGATACGCAGTATTTT.

The gene calls are TRBV29-1 and TRBJ2-1, with TRBD1 identical over 10 bases. Germline V CDR1 and CDR2: SQVTM, ANQGSEA. After removal of 3 bases from V and 4 bases from J, the junction contained 0 bases not matched to a gene. CDR3 length: 13 residues. The CDR3 spells CSVEGQGYNEQFF. In DNA form, the CDR3 reads TGCAGCGTTGAGGGACAGGGGTACAATGAGCAGTTCTTC.

Ten or more counts support this clonotype. The chain joins TRBV5-1 to TRBJ2-1, with D possibly matching TRBD1 (5 bases). The CDR3 runs 12 residues. The V gene's germline CDR1 is SGHRS and CDR2 YFSETQ. V dropped 3 bases and J dropped 7 bases, with 8 bases sitting between them. The CDR3 reads CASSWGSNEQFF. The CDR3 DNA follows: TGCGCCAGCAGCTGGGGCTCTAATGAGCAGTTCTTC.

This clonotype showed up just a few times. The chain joins TRBV7-9 to TRBJ1-2, with 8 bases matching TRBD1. Germline lookup yields CDR1 SEHNR and CDR2 FQNEAQ (reference sequence). Trimming at V came to 4 bases and at J to 1 base, leaving 8 bases not matched to a gene. This CDR3 spans 16 amino acids. The CDR3: CASSSPGTGDNYGYTF. In nucleotides, the CDR3 is TGTGCCAGCAGCTCTCCCGGGACAGGCGATAACTATGGCTACACCTTC.

The chain has TRBV20-1 and TRBJ2-7, with D maybe TRBD1 (6 bases). Germline assignment: CDR1 DFQATT and CDR2 SNEGSKA (reference sequence). The CDR3 runs to 15 residues. Deletions cut 6 bases from V and 4 bases from J, with 22 bases between. The CDR3: CSAPRGRGYYYEQYF. CDR3 sequence (DNA): TGCAGTGCCCCCCGGGGAAGGGGGTATTATTACGAGCAGTACTTC.

The genes are TRBV2 and TRBJ1-5; D uncertain. Looked up from germline, CDR1 is SNHLY and CDR2 is FYNNEI. The CDR3 runs 14 residues. Trimming shortened V by 1 base and J by 3 bases, and 7 bases separated the two germline ends. DNA for the CDR3: TGTGCCAGCAGTGAAGGCCAGGACAATCAGCCCCAGCATTTT. It is translated as CASSEGQDNQPQHF.

The rearrangement links TRBV14 to TRBJ1-2, with no clear D. The CDR3 consists of 14 residues. V gave up 1 base and J gave up 8 bases, with 14 bases separating them. Germline V CDR1 and CDR2: SGHDN, FVKESK. The CDR3 region has the DNA TGTGCCAGCAGCCAAGCCCCCCTGGGGTTCGGCTACACCTTC. It specifies CASSQAPLGFGYTF.

The sample holds a few counts of this clonotype. V usage is TRBV6-1 and J usage is TRBJ1-3; the D gene is possibly TRBD1 (5 bases). V was shortened by 4 bases and J by 0 bases, with 10 bases between the two germline ends. The CDR3 is made up of 15 amino acids. The germline V gene encodes CDR1 MNHNS and CDR2 SASEGT. CDR3 region: CASSALTGSGNTIYF. CDR3 sequence (DNA): TGTGCCAGCAGTGCCCTTACAGGCTCTGGAAACACCATATATTTT.

J is TRBJ1-2 and V is TRBV27; perhaps TRBD1 as D (6 bases). The ends were cut back, 5 bases at V and 6 bases at J, with 19 bases in the middle. This CDR3 is 15 amino acids long. Germline CDR1 reads MNHEY; CDR2 reads SMNVEV (reference sequence). CDR3 protein: CASSAIRGGGDGYTF. CDR3 coding DNA: TGTGCCAGCAGTGCGATCAGGGGAGGTGGGGATGGCTACACCTTC.

The genes are TRBV7-9 and TRBJ2-5, with 10 positions matching TRBD1. Germline CDR1 SEHNR, CDR2 FQNEAQ (reference sequence). J lost 4 bases, V lost 2 bases, and 4 bases had no gene match. CDR3 length: 15 residues. CDR3 residues: CASSLRQGAPETQYF. CDR3 nucleotides: TGTGCCAGCAGCTTAAGACAGGGGGCTCCAGAGACCCAGTACTTC.

The chain joins TRBV20-1 to TRBJ2-1; TRBD1 is a possible D gene (5 bases). Germline CDR1 DFQATT, CDR2 SNEGSKA (reference sequence). CDR3 length: 13 amino acids. The germline V and J ends were trimmed by 6 bases and 4 bases, with 13 bases remaining between them. CDR3 residues: CSATTVLYNEQFF. CDR3 DNA sequence: TGCAGTGCCACGACAGTCTTATACAATGAGCAGTTCTTC.

This clonotype was seen a handful of times. The chain uses TRBV7-2 and TRBJ2-5; 7 bases map to TRBD1. Germline-derived CDR1 and CDR2 are SGHTA and FQGNSA. The CDR3 is made up of 14 amino acids. Trimming at V came to 3 bases and at J to 2 bases, leaving 3 bases not matched to a gene. CDR3 bases: TGTGCCAGCAGCTTTCCGACAGGGCAAGAGACCCAGTACTTC. Amino acids: CASSFPTGQETQYF.

This clonotype was recorded many times. The V call is TRBV12-3 or TRBV12-4, the J call TRBJ2-5, with 8 nucleotides matching TRBD2. After removal of 3 bases from V and 2 bases from J, the junction contained 5 bases not matched to a gene. The length of the CDR3 is 15 residues. DNA of the CDR3: TGTGCCAGCAGTTTGGCGGGGGGTCGACAAGAGACCCAGTACTTC. Translation gives CASSLAGGRQETQYF.

This clonotype turned up a few times. V gene TRBV18 combines with J gene TRBJ2-5; 8 positions match TRBD2. CDR3 length equals 16 residues. The ends lost 5 bases at V and 3 bases at J; junction bases unmatched: 11. CDR1 and CDR2 (germline): KGHSH, LQKENI. CDR3 DNA: TGTGCCAGCTCAGAGTTAGCGGGGAGCTTCAAAGAGACCCAGTACTTC. It translates to CASSELAGSFKETQYF.

The chain couples TRBV29-1 to TRBJ2-4, with D maybe TRBD2 (7 bases). The CDR3 covers 16 residues. The germline gives CDR1 SQVTM, CDR2 ANQGSEA. V lost 4 bases, J lost 0 bases, and 16 bases lay in between. This chain's CDR3 is CSVAKQGGKAKNIQYF. The CDR3 DNA reads as TGCAGCGTTGCGAAACAGGGAGGGAAAGCCAAAAACATTCAGTACTTC.

This clonotype was seen only a few times. The chain uses TRBV7-2 and TRBJ1-2, with a weak D call TRBD1 (5 bases). This CDR3 has 14 residues. Germline V gene data show CDR1 as SGHTA and CDR2 as FQGNSA. Trimming cost V 1 base and J 2 bases, with 8 bases left between them. The chain's CDR3 is CASSLDRINYGYTF. CDR3 nucleotide sequence: TGTGCCAGCAGCTTAGACAGGATAAACTATGGCTACACCTTC.

The chain links TRBV7-9 to TRBJ1-2, with 8 nucleotides matching TRBD1. J gave up 3 bases and V 2 bases, and 5 bases lay outside the gene matches. The germline CDR1 and CDR2 sequences are SEHNR and FQNEAQ (reference sequence). The CDR3 length is 15 residues. Written as DNA, the CDR3 is TGTGCCAGCAGCTTACGACAGGGGAGGGACTATGGCTACACCTTC. As protein: CASSLRQGRDYGYTF.

Only a few counts were recorded for this clonotype. The chain employs TRBV10-1 and TRBJ1-6, with D possibly being TRBD1 (5 bases). CDR1 is WNHNN and CDR2 is SYGVQD in the germline V gene (reference sequence). The CDR3 sequence is 13 residues long. CDR3 sequence: CARAGCDNSPLHF. Here the CDR3 DNA reads TGCGCTCGGGCAGGGTGTGATAATTCACCCCTCCACTTT.